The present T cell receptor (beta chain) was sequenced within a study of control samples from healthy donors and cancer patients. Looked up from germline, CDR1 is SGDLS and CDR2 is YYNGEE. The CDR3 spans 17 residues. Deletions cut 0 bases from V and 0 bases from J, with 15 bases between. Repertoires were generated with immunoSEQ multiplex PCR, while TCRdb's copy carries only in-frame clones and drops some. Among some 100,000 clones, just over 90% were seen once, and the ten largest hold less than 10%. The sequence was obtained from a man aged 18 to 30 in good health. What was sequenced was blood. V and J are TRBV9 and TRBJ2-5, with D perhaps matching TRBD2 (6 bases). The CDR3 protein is CASSVDSRGSYQETQYF. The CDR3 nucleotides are TGTGCCAGCAGCGTAGATTCCCGGGGGAGTTACCAAGAGACCCAGTACTTC.